This T cell receptor (beta chain) appears in the sequencing data of a study of shared clonotypes between healthy human individuals. Clones were sequenced by immunoSEQ multiplex PCR, and TCRdb holds only the in-frame ones, with some missing. The sample holds over 1.4 million clones, roughly 96% seen once. This receptor was identified in a man aged 30-40 years in good health. Sequencing used naive CD4+ T cells sorted from blood. Noted subset: CD45RA+ positively selected.

CDR3 nucleotides: TGTGCCAGCAGCCAGGGACCGCCTGGAACGGAAAAACTGTTTTTT. Its translation: CASSQGPPGTEKLFF. This rearrangement joins TRBV2 to TRBJ1-4; D may be TRBD1 (5 bases). The germline V gene has CDR1 SNHLY and CDR2 FYNNEI. The CDR3 runs 15 residues. Between the trimmed V and J ends, which lost 6 bases and 8 bases, there was a span of 19 bases. The whole variable domain, filled in from reference TRBV2 and TRBJ1-4, reads EPEVTQTPSHQVTQMGQEVILRCVPISNHLYFYWYRQILGQKVEFLVSFYNNEISEKSEIFDDQFSVERPDGSNFTLKIRSTKLEDSAMYFCASSQGPPGTEKLFFGSGTQLSVL.